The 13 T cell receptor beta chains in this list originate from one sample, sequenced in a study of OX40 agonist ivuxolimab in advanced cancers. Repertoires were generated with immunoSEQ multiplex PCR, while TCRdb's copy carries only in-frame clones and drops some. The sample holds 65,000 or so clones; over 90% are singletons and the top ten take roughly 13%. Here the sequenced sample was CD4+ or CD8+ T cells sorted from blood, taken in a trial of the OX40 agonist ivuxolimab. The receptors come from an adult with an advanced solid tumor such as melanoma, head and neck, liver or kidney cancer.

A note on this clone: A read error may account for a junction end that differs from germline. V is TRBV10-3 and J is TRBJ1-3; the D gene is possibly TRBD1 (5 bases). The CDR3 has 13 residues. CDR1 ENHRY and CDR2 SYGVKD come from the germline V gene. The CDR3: CAIIEGSGNTIYF. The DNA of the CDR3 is TGTGCCATCATTGAGGGGTCTGGAAACACCATATATTTT.

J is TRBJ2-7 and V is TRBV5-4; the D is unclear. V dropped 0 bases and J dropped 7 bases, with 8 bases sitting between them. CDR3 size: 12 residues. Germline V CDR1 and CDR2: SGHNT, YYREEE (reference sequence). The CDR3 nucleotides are TGTGCCAGCAGCTTGGAGTTAGCTGAGCAGTACTTC. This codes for CASSLELAEQYF.

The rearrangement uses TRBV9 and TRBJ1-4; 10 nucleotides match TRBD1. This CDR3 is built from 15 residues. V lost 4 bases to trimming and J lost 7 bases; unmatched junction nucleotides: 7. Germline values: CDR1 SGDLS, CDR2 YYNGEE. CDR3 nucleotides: TGTGCCAGCAGCCCCTGGGGGGACAGGGGTGAAAAACTGTTTTTT. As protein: CASSPWGDRGEKLFF.

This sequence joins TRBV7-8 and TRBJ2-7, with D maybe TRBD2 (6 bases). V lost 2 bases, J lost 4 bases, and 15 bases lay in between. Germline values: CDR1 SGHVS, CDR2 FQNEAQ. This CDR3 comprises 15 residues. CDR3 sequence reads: CASSLLMASVYEQYF. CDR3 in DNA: TGTGCCAGCAGCTTACTTATGGCTAGCGTATACGAGCAGTACTTC.

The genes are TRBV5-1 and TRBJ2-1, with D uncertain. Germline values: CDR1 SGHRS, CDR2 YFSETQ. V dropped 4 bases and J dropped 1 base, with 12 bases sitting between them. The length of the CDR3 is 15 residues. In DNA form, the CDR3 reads TGCGCCAGCAGCCCCCAGTCTGGTTCCTACAATGAGCAGTTCTTC. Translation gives CASSPQSGSYNEQFF.

CDR3 nucleotide sequence: TGTGCCAGCAGCTTAACCGGGAGTGGGTACGAGCAGTACTTC. Residues: CASSLTGSGYEQYF. This chain joins TRBV7-3 and TRBJ2-7; possible D gene TRBD2, 6 bases. Germline loops: CDR1 SGHTA, CDR2 FQGTGA. Trimming left V 0 bases short and J 4 bases short, with 10 bases between. CDR3 length: 14 residues.

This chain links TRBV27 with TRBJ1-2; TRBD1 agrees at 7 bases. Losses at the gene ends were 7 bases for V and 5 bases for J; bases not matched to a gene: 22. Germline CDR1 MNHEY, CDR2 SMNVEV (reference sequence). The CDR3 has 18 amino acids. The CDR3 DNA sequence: TGTGCCAGCACGGAGATTGGCATGACAGGGCCCTCTCCATATGGCTACACCTTC. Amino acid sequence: CASTEIGMTGPSPYGYTF.

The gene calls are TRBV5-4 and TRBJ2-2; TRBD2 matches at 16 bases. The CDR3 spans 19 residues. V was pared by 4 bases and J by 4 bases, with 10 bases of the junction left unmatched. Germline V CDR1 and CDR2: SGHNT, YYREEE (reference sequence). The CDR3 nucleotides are TGTGCCAGCAGCCCGGGGACTAGCGGGAGGGCCCTGGGCACCGGGGAGCTGTTTTTT. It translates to CASSPGTSGRALGTGELFF.

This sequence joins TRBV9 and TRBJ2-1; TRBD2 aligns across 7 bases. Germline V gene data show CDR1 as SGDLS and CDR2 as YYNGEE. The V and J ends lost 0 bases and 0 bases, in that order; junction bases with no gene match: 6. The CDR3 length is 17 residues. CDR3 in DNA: TGTGCCAGCAGCGTAGGGGACTACCCGAGCTCCTACAATGAGCAGTTCTTC. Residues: CASSVGDYPSSYNEQFF.

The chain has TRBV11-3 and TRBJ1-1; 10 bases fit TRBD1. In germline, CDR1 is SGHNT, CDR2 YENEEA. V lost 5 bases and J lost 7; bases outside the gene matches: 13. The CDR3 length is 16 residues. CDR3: CASSPSRTGGMSEAFF. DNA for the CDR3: TGTGCCAGCAGCCCATCTCGGACAGGGGGAATGAGTGAAGCTTTCTTT.

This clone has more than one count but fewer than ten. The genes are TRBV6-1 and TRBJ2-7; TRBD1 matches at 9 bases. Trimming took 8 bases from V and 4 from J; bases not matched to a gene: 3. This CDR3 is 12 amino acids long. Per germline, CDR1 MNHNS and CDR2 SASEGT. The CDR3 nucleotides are TGTGCCAGCGGGGACAGGGATTACGAGCAGTACTTC. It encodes CASGDRDYEQYF.

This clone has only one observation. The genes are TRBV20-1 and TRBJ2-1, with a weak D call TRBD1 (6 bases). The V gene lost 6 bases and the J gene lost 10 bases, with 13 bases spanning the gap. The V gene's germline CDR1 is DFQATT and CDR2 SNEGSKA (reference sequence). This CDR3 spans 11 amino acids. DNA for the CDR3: TGCAGTGCCAGGGGAGTGGGGGAGCAGTTCTTC. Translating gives CSARGVGEQFF.

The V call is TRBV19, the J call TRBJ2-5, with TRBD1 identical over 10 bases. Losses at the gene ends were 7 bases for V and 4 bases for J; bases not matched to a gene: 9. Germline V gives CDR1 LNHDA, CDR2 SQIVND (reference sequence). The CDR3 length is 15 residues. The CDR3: CASTAGTGDRETQYF. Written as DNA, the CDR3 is TGTGCCAGTACCGCCGGGACAGGGGATAGAGAGACCCAGTACTTC.